Here is one TCR beta chain with its context. Its antigen is unidentified. Trimming shortened V by 5 bases and J by 7 bases, and 17 bases separated the two germline ends. This CDR3 comprises 14 residues. The sample originates from a study of T cell repertoires in cytomegalovirus infection. TCRdb re-analysed the reads in MiXCR, keeping a single row per CDR3 protein. Counted here are roughly 170,000 distinct CDR3 sequences, less than 25% occurring once; the ten biggest clones make up around a quarter. Sample: CD8+ T cells from cultured PBMCs, taken from culture after CMV antigen stimulation. The receptor was isolated from a human donor in good health (CMV status not recorded). Some clones in this sample may be carry-over from other donors' samples. The genes are TRBV12-3 or TRBV12-4 and TRBJ1-1; D may be TRBD1 (5 bases). The CDR3 region has the DNA TGTGCCAGCAGTCACCAGGGTTTTATTAATGAAGCTTTCTTT. Its translation is CASSHQGFINEAFF.